Listed here are 8 T cell receptor beta chains from one sample, sequenced in a study of blood T cell repertoires in COVID-19. Clones were sequenced by immunoSEQ multiplex PCR, and TCRdb holds only the in-frame ones, with some missing. The sample carries 150,000 to 200,000 clones, around 93% recorded once. Sequencing was done on a sample of peripheral blood. These receptors were obtained from a woman in her 50s with acute or convalescent COVID-19.

V usage is TRBV6-4 and J usage is TRBJ2-2; 9 nucleotides line up with TRBD1. Per the germline V gene, CDR1 is MRHNA and CDR2 is SNTAGT. V was clipped by 6 bases and J by 4 bases; unmatched bases: 3. The CDR3 covers 14 residues. The CDR3 sequence is CASSRDRVTGELFF. CDR3 coding DNA: TGTGCCAGCAGCCGGGACAGGGTCACCGGGGAGCTGTTTTTT.

The count of this clone is one. The V call is TRBV6-5, the J call TRBJ2-3, with TRBD2 matching over 14 bases. The trim removed 8 bases at V and 9 bases at J, leaving 4 bases unmatched. Germline V gives CDR1 MNHEY, CDR2 SVGAGI. The length of the CDR3 is 13 residues. CDR3 residues: CASHGLAGGTQYF. The CDR3 region has the DNA TGTGCCAGCCACGGACTAGCGGGAGGCACGCAGTATTTT.

This clone was observed a handful of times. The chain links TRBV6-5 to TRBJ1-1, with D perhaps matching TRBD1 (6 bases). CDR1 and CDR2 (germline): MNHEY, SVGAGI. V was pared by 6 bases and J by 0 bases, with 11 bases between. The CDR3 consists of 14 residues. The CDR3 bases are TGTGCCAGCAGAGGGGGAGTCATGAACACTGAAGCTTTCTTT. Translation: CASRGGVMNTEAFF.

Only one count was recorded for this clone. This chain uses TRBV28 with TRBJ1-2; D may be TRBD1 (6 bases). CDR3 length: 14 amino acids. Germline CDR1 is MDHEN and CDR2 is SYDVKM. The V gene lost 6 bases and the J gene lost 6 bases, with 17 bases spanning the gap. CDR3 coding DNA: TGTGCCAGCAGCATCGAGGCCAGGGGTGATGGCTACACCTTC. Translating it yields CASSIEARGDGYTF.

The chain uses TRBV30 and TRBJ2-1, with D tentatively TRBD2 (6 bases). Trimming took off 3 bases at V and 6 bases at J, with 12 bases between the two ends. Per the germline V gene, CDR1 is GTSNPN and CDR2 is SVGIG (reference sequence). The CDR3 contains 13 residues. CDR3 coding DNA: TGTGCCTGGAGCGGGGGACTTTTCAATGAGCAGTTCTTC. It encodes CAWSGGLFNEQFF.

V usage is TRBV27 and J usage is TRBJ1-4, with 11 nucleotides matching TRBD1. The CDR3 is 14 residues long. With V trimmed by 5 bases and J by 8 bases, 4 bases remained unmatched. Per the germline V gene, CDR1 is MNHEY and CDR2 is SMNVEV (reference sequence). In DNA, the CDR3 is TGTGCCAGCAGTCCGTGGACAGGGGGCGAAAAACTGTTTTTT. Translation: CASSPWTGGEKLFF.

This sequence joins TRBV28 and TRBJ1-1; 8 nucleotides line up with TRBD1. CDR1 is MDHEN and CDR2 is SYDVKM in the germline V gene. J gave up 8 bases and V 5 bases, and 4 bases lay outside the gene matches. The CDR3 has 12 residues. The CDR3, as DNA: TGTGCCAGCAGTCAAGGGGACAGGGAAGCTTTCTTT. Its translation is CASSQGDREAFF.

V is TRBV9 and J is TRBJ2-1; D perhaps matches TRBD1 (5 bases). The CDR3 is 13 amino acids. CDR1 and CDR2 from the germline V gene are SGDLS and YYNGEE. The germline V and J ends were trimmed by 1 base and 9 bases, with 11 bases remaining between them. As DNA, the CDR3 is TGTGCCAGCAGCGTAATTGCCCAGGGTGAGCAGTTCTTC. Translated, it gives CASSVIAQGEQFF.